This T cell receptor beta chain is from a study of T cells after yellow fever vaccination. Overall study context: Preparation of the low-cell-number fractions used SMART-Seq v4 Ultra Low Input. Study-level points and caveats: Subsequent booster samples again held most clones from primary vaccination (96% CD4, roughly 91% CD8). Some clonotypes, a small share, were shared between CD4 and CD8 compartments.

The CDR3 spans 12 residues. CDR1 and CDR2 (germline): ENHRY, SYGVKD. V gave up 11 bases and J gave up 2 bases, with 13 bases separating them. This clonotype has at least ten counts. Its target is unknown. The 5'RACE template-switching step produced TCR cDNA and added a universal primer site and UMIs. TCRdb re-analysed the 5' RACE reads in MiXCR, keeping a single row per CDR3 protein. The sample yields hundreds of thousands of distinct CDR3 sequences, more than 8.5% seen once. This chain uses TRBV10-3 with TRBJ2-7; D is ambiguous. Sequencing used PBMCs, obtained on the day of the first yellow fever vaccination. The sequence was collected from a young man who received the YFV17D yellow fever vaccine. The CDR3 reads CAVGTETYEQYV. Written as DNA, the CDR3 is TGTGCCGTTGGTACTGAGACCTACGAGCAGTACGTC.